A selection of T cell receptor beta chains follows, all from one sample in a study of shared clonotypes between healthy human individuals. TCRdb's copy holds only in-frame clones and misses some; the assay was immunoSEQ multiplex PCR. The sample contains about 2.5 million clones, 85% to 95% of which appear only once. What was sequenced was naive CD4+ T cells from PBMCs. Receptor source: a man aged 18 to 29 in good health. Some clones in this sample may be carry-over from other donors' samples. The CDR3 runs from the conserved cysteine through the conserved F or W.

TRBJ2-5 TRBV4-1 CASSPTWGGETQYF
TRBJ2-1 TRBV27 CASSLGRVSYNEQFF
TRBJ1-2 TRBV19 CASSIRGRGYGYTF
TRBJ1-1 TRBV6-5 CASSPGQGMVGAFF
TRBJ2-7 TRBV5-1 CASSPGLAASEQYF
TRBJ2-4 TRBV28 CASSLRGAKNIQYF
TRBJ1-1 TRBV18 CASSPATGNTEAFF
TRBJ1-5 TRBV19 CASKYLGDNQPQHF
TRBJ2-2 TRBV30 CAWSAGTTETGELFF
TRBJ2-1 TRBV2 CASIRGGTSSYNEQFF
TRBJ1-1 TRBV19 CASSILARGGTEAFF
TRBJ1-5 TRBV9 CASSGGQGHQPQHF
TRBJ2-1 TRBV5-1 CASSSQGNEQFF
TRBJ1-5 TRBV6-1 CASSEAGWQPQHF
TRBJ1-5 TRBV6-1 CASSEREQGASWNQPQHF
TRBJ2-1 TRBV7-2 CASSSGLGGADEQFF
TRBJ2-7 TRBV6-5 CASSYRPGTGAYEQYF
TRBJ2-7 TRBV11-1 CASSSRPESYEQYF
TRBJ2-6 TRBV10-3 CAISESGALSGANVLTF
TRBJ2-4 TRBV19 CASSWTSGRENIQYF
TRBJ2-7 TRBV5-4 CASSLSPGTRHYEQYF
TRBJ2-7 TRBV30 CAWSVRYEQYF
TRBJ2-1 TRBV9 CASRAVGHNEQFF
TRBJ2-3 TRBV30 CAWSRGFSTDTQYF
TRBJ1-1 TRBV7-2 CASSDTGTTEAFF
TRBJ1-3 TRBV7-9 CASSLNTGNTIYF
TRBJ1-1 TRBV6-5 CASSRTGNTEAFF
TRBJ1-2 TRBV19 CASSSLGQGSLANYGYTF
TRBJ1-2 TRBV7-3 CASSLEPGGGYTF
TRBJ1-5 TRBV6-1 CASSESFYQPQHF
TRBJ2-7 TRBV6-6 CASLAPGGREQYF
TRBJ2-2 TRBV9 CASSVANQPGANTGELFF
TRBJ2-5 TRBV28 CASGRPHGTQYF
TRBJ1-1 TRBV5-1 CASSLEQRLTEAFF
TRBJ1-1 TRBV5-1 CASSRDRRGGNTEAFF
TRBJ1-5 TRBV7-9 CASSLRSDQPQHF
TRBJ2-3 TRBV10-3 CAISERTSGRTDTQYF
TRBJ2-3 TRBV6-5 CASGRVETDTQYF
TRBJ2-1 TRBV5-1 CASRREGEQFF
TRBJ1-2 TRBV6-5 CASSSTGDNYGYTF
TRBJ2-5 TRBV7-2 CASSLGVGQGYETQYF